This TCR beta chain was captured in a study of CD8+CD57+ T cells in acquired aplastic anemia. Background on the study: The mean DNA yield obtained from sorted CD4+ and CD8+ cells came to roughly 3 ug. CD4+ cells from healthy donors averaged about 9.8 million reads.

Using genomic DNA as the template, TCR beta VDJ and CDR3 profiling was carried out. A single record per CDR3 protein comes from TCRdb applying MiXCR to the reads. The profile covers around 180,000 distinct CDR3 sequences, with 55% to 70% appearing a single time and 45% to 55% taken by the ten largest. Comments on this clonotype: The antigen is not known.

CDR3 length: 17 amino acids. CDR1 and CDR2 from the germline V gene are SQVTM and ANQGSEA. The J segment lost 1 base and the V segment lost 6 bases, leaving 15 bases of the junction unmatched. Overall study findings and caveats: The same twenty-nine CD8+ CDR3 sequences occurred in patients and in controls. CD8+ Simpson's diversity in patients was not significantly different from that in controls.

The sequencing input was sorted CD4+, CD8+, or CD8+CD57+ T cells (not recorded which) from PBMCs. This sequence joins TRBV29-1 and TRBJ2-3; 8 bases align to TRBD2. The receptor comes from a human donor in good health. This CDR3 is CSVCLAGHPPGTDTQYF. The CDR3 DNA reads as TGCAGCGTCTGCCTAGCGGGCCATCCCCCTGGCACAGATACGCAGTATTTT.